These 10 T cell receptor beta chains originate from one sample sequenced in a study of T cells after yellow fever vaccination. MiXCR, run by TCRdb on the 5' RACE reads, gives a single entry per CDR3 protein. The sample yields 300,000 to 350,000 distinct CDR3 sequences, approximately 4% seen once. The material sequenced was PBMCs, taken 15 days after the yellow fever booster vaccination. These receptors came from a man aged 18 to 30 who received the YFV17D yellow fever vaccine.

This clonotype came up many times. The V call is TRBV6-2 or TRBV6-3, the J call TRBJ1-1, with D possibly TRBD1 on 5 matching bases. CDR1 MNHEY and CDR2 SVGEGT come from the germline V gene. The V end lost 4 bases, the J end lost 6 bases, and 18 bases lay between the germline ends. This CDR3 is 15 amino acids long. The DNA of the CDR3 is TGTGCCAGCAGTTCCCACCTTGGGGCTCTGGCTGAAGCTTTCTTT. Translating gives CASSSHLGALAEAFF.

Many counts were recorded for this clonotype. The V call is TRBV6-2 or TRBV6-3, the J call TRBJ1-3; D is unclear. Germline V CDR1 and CDR2: MNHEY, SVGEGT. The CDR3 is made up of 13 amino acids. V lost 4 bases and J 6 bases, leaving 10 bases between the germline ends. CDR3 coding DNA: TGTGCCAGCAGTTCGTCCGACACAAACACCATATATTTT. Encoded protein: CASSSSDTNTIYF.

The chain recombines TRBV12-3 or TRBV12-4 with TRBJ2-4; perhaps TRBD2 as D (6 bases). The CDR3 covers 14 residues. V lost 11 bases to trimming and J lost 1 base, with 15 bases between them. The CDR3 reads CASSEGPAKNIQYF. The DNA for the CDR3 is TGTGCCTCCTCGGAGGGGCCCGCCAAAAACATTCAGTACTTC.

This clonotype was seen ten or more times. The rearrangement uses TRBV6-5 and TRBJ1-5; D not resolved. V dropped 0 bases and J dropped 4 bases, with 7 bases sitting between them. Germline V gene lookup returns CDR1 MNHEY and CDR2 SVGAGI. This CDR3 contains 14 residues. The CDR3 sequence: CASSYSSTNQPQHF. The CDR3, as DNA: TGTGCCAGCAGTTACTCGAGTACAAATCAGCCCCAGCATTTT.

This clonotype was observed a few times. This chain links TRBV20-1 with TRBJ2-1; D not resolved. V was pared by 6 bases and J by 0 bases, with 18 bases between. CDR3 length: 16 residues. CDR1 and CDR2 from the germline V gene are DFQATT and SNEGSKA (reference sequence). In DNA form, the CDR3 reads TGCAGTGCCTTACCCACGAGCCAGAGCTCCTACAATGAGCAGTTCTTC. Its protein product is CSALPTSQSSYNEQFF.

Many counts were recorded for this clonotype. The J gene is TRBJ2-1, the V gene TRBV10-3, with a possible D match to TRBD2 (5 bases). The V gene's germline CDR1 is ENHRY and CDR2 SYGVKD. This CDR3 has 13 amino acids. V was shortened by 0 bases and J by 6 bases, with 6 bases between the two germline ends. In nucleotides, the CDR3 is TGTGCCATCAGTGAGTCGGACTCCAATGAGCAGTTCTTC. Encoded protein: CAISESDSNEQFF.

This clonotype was found many times. The chain couples TRBV4-3 to TRBJ1-5; 9 bases match TRBD1. The germline V gene encodes CDR1 LGHNA and CDR2 YSLEER. CDR3 length: 16 residues. V lost 1 base, J lost 5 bases, and 6 bases stayed unmatched. Written as DNA, the CDR3 is TGCGCCAGCAGCCAAGCCCTCGGGACAGGGTATCAGCCCCAGCATTTT. Amino acid sequence: CASSQALGTGYQPQHF.

A few counts support this clonotype. CDR3 sequence (DNA): TGCGCCAGCAGCACGGGACCTGGACGGCCATACAATGAGCAGTTCTTC. Translating it yields CASSTGPGRPYNEQFF. The chain couples TRBV5-1 to TRBJ2-1; either TRBD1 or TRBD2 may fit D (5 bases each). Germline V gene sequence: CDR1 SGHRS, CDR2 YFSETQ. Trimming left V 4 bases short and J 4 bases short, with 18 bases between. This CDR3 is 16 amino acids long.

A few counts support this clonotype. The chain has TRBV18 and TRBJ1-2, with a possible D match to TRBD1 (6 bases). CDR3 size: 14 residues. The V and J ends lost 1 base and 3 bases respectively, with 9 bases between them. The V gene's germline CDR1 is KGHSH and CDR2 LQKENI. In nucleotides, the CDR3 is TGTGCCAGCTCACCACGGTCAGGGGACTATGGCTACACCTTC. Its translation is CASSPRSGDYGYTF.

This clonotype showed up just a few times. The CDR3 DNA sequence: TGTGCCAGCAGTTTGTGGGACGAAAACATTCAGTACTTC. This codes for CASSLWDENIQYF. The V and J genes are TRBV12-3 or TRBV12-4 and TRBJ2-4, with D possibly called TRBD1 or TRBD2 (5 bases each). Between the trimmed V and J ends, which lost 3 bases and 5 bases, there was a span of 8 bases. The CDR3 contains 13 residues.